This T cell receptor beta chain came from a study of T-cell memory formation after mild COVID-19. Study-wide results and limits: The main location of contracting CD4+ clones was CM and EM, and that of contracting CD8+ clones was EMRA.

A single record per CDR3 protein comes from TCRdb applying MiXCR to the 5' RACE reads. In the table there are approximately 560,000 distinct CDR3 sequences, 15% to 20% of which are singletons. The CDR3 runs 15 residues. CDR1 is SGHTA and CDR2 is FQGNSA in the germline V gene. V was clipped by 1 base and J by 8 bases, with 17 bases between them. To note about this clonotype: Its antigen is currently unknown.

The receptor was derived from an adult woman who had mild COVID-19 (a few samples of this study predate the infection). Cell type and time point are not known. The gene calls are TRBV7-2 and TRBJ1-2; no firm D call. Sequencing used PBMCs or a T cell subset sorted from them (not recorded which). CDR3 nucleotides: TGTGCCAGCAGCTTAGGGATCACCCCGACGCGGGGCTACACCTTC. Its protein product is CASSLGITPTRGYTF. Complete variable domain (other parts from reference TRBV7-2 and TRBJ1-2): GAGVSQSPSNKVTEKGKDVELRCDPISGHTALYWYRQSLGQGLEFLIYFQGNSAPDKSGLPSDRFSAERTGGSVSTLTIQRTQQEDSAVYLCASSLGITPTRGYTFGSGTRLTVV.